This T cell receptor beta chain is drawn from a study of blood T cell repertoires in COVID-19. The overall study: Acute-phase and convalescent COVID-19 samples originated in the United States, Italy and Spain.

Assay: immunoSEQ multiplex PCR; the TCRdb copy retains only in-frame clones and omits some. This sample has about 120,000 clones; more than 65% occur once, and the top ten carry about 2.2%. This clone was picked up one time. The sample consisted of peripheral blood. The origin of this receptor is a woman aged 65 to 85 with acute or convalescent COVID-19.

The CDR3 region is CASSSVWRETQYF. CDR3 nucleotide sequence: TGTGCCAGCAGTTCTGTCTGGAGGGAGACCCAGTACTTC. The J gene is TRBJ2-5, the V gene TRBV6-5; perhaps TRBD2 as D (5 bases). Per germline, CDR1 MNHEY and CDR2 SVGAGI. V gave up 4 bases and J gave up 5 bases, with 11 bases separating them. The CDR3 is 13 amino acids.